These T cell receptor beta chains were read from a single sample in a study of blood T cell repertoires in COVID-19. Measured with immunoSEQ multiplex PCR; TCRdb has only the in-frame clones, and not every one. The sample has 250,000 to 350,000 clones; 87% are singletons. Specimen: peripheral blood. These receptor sequences come from a woman in her fifties or sixties who had recovered from COVID-19. The CDR3 runs from the conserved cysteine through the conserved F or W. D genes are given only for firm matches. Only some rows state a clone size, as once, few, many or a class for expanded clones.

V	J	D	size	CDR3	DNA
TRBV7-2	TRBJ2-1	-	-	CASSLMSLGADEQFF	TGTGCCAGCAGCTTAATGAGCTTGGGGGCCGATGAGCAGTTCTTC
TRBV5-1	TRBJ2-5	TRBD1	-	CASSLTGGAETQYF	TGCGCCAGCAGCTTGACAGGGGGCGCAGAGACCCAGTACTTC
TRBV12-3/TRBV12-4	TRBJ1-2	TRBD1	-	CASSLTGSYGYTF	TGTGCCAGCAGCCTGACAGGGAGCTATGGCTACACCTTC
TRBV15	TRBJ1-2	-	once	CATSRDIARLGDGYTF	TGTGCCACCAGCAGAGATATTGCCCGCCTCGGGGATGGCTACACCTTC
TRBV28	TRBJ1-1	-	-	CASTTEVDTEAFF	TGTGCCAGCACCACAGAAGTCGACACTGAAGCTTTCTTT
TRBV28	TRBJ1-1	TRBD1	-	CASTQGQGARTIF	TGTGCCAGCACCCAGGGGCAGGGGGCGCGCACGATCTTT
TRBV11-1	TRBJ2-7	TRBD2	-	CASSWRENSYEQYF	TGTGCCAGCAGCTGGCGGGAGAACTCCTACGAGCAGTACTTC
TRBV27	TRBJ2-5	TRBD2	-	CASGPGGGTQYF	TGTGCCAGCGGCCCCGGGGGGGGGACCCAGTACTTC
TRBV21-1	TRBJ2-5	-	-	CASRGQGQETQYF	TGTGCCAGCAGGGGACAGGGGCAAGAGACCCAGTACTTC
TRBV12-3/TRBV12-4	TRBJ2-1	-	-	CASRLSHEQFF	TGTGCCAGCAGACTTTCCCATGAGCAGTTCTTC
TRBV2	TRBJ1-3	-	-	CASSPGDPIYF	TGTGCCAGCAGCCCAGGGGACCCCATATATTTT
TRBV20-1	TRBJ2-1	TRBD1	-	CSASPAVGGLSLYNEQFF	TGCAGTGCTAGTCCCGCCGTAGGGGGCCTCTCCCTCTACAATGAGCAGTTCTTC
TRBV4-3	TRBJ2-1	TRBD2	-	CASSQGSGNSNEQFF	TGCGCCAGCAGCCAAGGTAGCGGGAATTCCAATGAGCAGTTCTTC
TRBV28	TRBJ2-1	-	-	CASSLYSYNEQFF	TGTGCCAGCAGTTTATACAGCTACAATGAGCAGTTCTTC
TRBV6-5	TRBJ1-4	-	-	CASTSMGDEKLFF	TGTGCCAGCACCTCAATGGGAGATGAAAAACTGTTTTTT
TRBV29-1	TRBJ1-5	-	-	CSARTNSNQPQHF	TGCAGTGCCCGGACAAATAGCAATCAGCCCCAGCATTTT
TRBV4-1	TRBJ2-1	-	-	CASSQGPIRRNEQFF	TGCGCCAGCAGCCAGGGCCCAATAAGGAGGAATGAGCAGTTCTTC
TRBV9	TRBJ2-2	TRBD2	few	CASSVRAGVMAGELFF	TGTGCCAGCAGCGTAAGGGCGGGGGTAATGGCAGGGGAGCTGTTTTTT
TRBV29-1	TRBJ2-3	TRBD2	-	CSVSGLAGDTQYF	TGCAGCGTATCGGGACTAGCGGGAGATACGCAGTATTTT
TRBV28	TRBJ1-2	-	-	CASRDQVWDGYTF	TGTGCCAGCAGAGATCAGGTTTGGGATGGCTACACCTTC
TRBV10-3	TRBJ2-3	TRBD2	-	CAISRLAVTDTQYF	TGTGCCATATCCAGACTAGCGGTTACAGATACGCAGTATTTT
TRBV7-8	TRBJ2-1	-	few	CASSLSGPDGQFF	TGTGCCAGCAGCTTAAGTGGCCCAGATGGGCAGTTCTTC
TRBV6-6	TRBJ1-5	TRBD1	-	CASSGQGLNQPQHF	TGTGCCAGCAGTGGACAGGGTCTCAATCAGCCCCAGCATTTT
TRBV18	TRBJ1-1	-	-	CASSLPGRAQGTEAFF	TGTGCCAGCTCACTCCCGGGGAGGGCCCAAGGCACTGAAGCTTTCTTT
TRBV19	TRBJ2-7	-	-	CASSSRTPGTGSSYEQYF	TGTGCCAGTAGTTCCCGGACCCCCGGGACTGGGAGCTCCTACGAGCAGTACTTC
TRBV7-9	TRBJ1-3	-	-	CASSQEAGNTIYF	TGTGCCAGCAGTCAGGAAGCTGGAAACACCATATATTTT
TRBV28	TRBJ1-1	-	-	CASGAGRKLRAMNTEAFF	TGTGCCAGCGGTGCGGGCCGAAAGCTCCGAGCTATGAACACTGAAGCTTTCTTT
TRBV18	TRBJ2-7	-	-	CASSPWPSRDEQYF	TGTGCCAGCTCACCTTGGCCCTCGAGGGACGAGCAGTACTTC
TRBV19	TRBJ1-3	TRBD1	-	CASRAPSGTGISGNTIYF	TGTGCCAGTAGGGCCCCTTCCGGGACAGGGATTTCTGGAAACACCATATATTTT
TRBV7-8	TRBJ2-7	-	-	CASSSESYEQYF	TGTGCCAGCAGCTCCGAGTCCTACGAGCAGTACTTC
TRBV5-1	TRBJ2-2	-	-	CASSLTANTGELFF	TGCGCCAGCAGCTTGACAGCGAACACCGGGGAGCTGTTTTTT
TRBV6-6	TRBJ1-5	TRBD1	-	CASSEGARNQPQHF	TGTGCCAGCAGCGAGGGGGCTCGCAATCAGCCCCAGCATTTT
TRBV5-6	TRBJ1-1	TRBD1	-	CASSWDRMNTEAFF	TGTGCCAGCAGCTGGGACAGGATGAACACTGAAGCTTTCTTT
TRBV30	TRBJ1-4	-	-	CAWSVDVGGGEKLFF	TGTGCCTGGAGTGTGGATGTGGGGGGGGGTGAAAAACTGTTTTTT
TRBV27	TRBJ2-1	-	-	CASVGPGNFEQFF	TGTGCCAGCGTGGGGCCTGGGAATTTTGAGCAGTTCTTC
TRBV7-2	TRBJ2-5	TRBD1	-	CASSLTGQAGETQYF	TGTGCCAGCAGCTTAACCGGACAGGCTGGAGAGACCCAGTACTTC
TRBV18	TRBJ2-3	TRBD1	-	CASSSTGFGTDTQYF	TGTGCCAGCTCATCGACAGGGTTCGGCACAGATACGCAGTATTTT